A selection of T cell receptor beta chains follows, all from one sample in a study of OX40 agonist ivuxolimab in advanced cancers. Profiling relied on immunoSEQ multiplex PCR, and the TCRdb table lists in-frame clones only, not all of them. The sample lists 65,000 to 85,000 clones, roughly nine tenths occurring once. The source material was CD4+ or CD8+ T cells sorted from blood, sampled in a trial of the OX40 agonist ivuxolimab. Source of these receptors: an adult with an advanced solid tumor such as melanoma, head and neck, liver or kidney cancer. The conserved cysteine and the conserved F or W are not part of the CDR3 here. Each record gives: clone size, V gene, CDR3 length, J gene, CDR3 protein. Part of the rows lack a size; the others show once, few, many or a class for expanded clones.

abundance: -
v_gene: TRBV12-5
len: 12
j_gene: TRBJ2-7
CDR3aa: ASALAGSTYEQY

abundance: -
v_gene: TRBV6-4
len: 13
j_gene: TRBJ1-6
CDR3aa: ASSDSFRDASPLH

abundance: -
v_gene: TRBV5-1
len: 12
j_gene: TRBJ2-7
CDR3aa: ASSLRLAGGEQY

abundance: -
v_gene: TRBV9
len: 16
j_gene: TRBJ1-2
CDR3aa: ASSVEGVHFLDNYGYT

abundance: -
v_gene: TRBV6-6
len: 10
j_gene: TRBJ2-7
CDR3aa: ASSGTGYEQY

abundance: -
v_gene: TRBV7-9
len: 12
j_gene: TRBJ1-1
CDR3aa: ASSLWTGNAEAF

abundance: -
v_gene: TRBV13
len: 14
j_gene: TRBJ2-5
CDR3aa: ASSSRGLAGQETQY

abundance: -
v_gene: TRBV27
len: 15
j_gene: TRBJ2-1
CDR3aa: ASSTSGQESSYNEQF

abundance: -
v_gene: TRBV4-1
len: 16
j_gene: TRBJ1-2
CDR3aa: ASSQDEKGPSLYYGYT

abundance: few
v_gene: TRBV30
len: 12
j_gene: TRBJ1-1
CDR3aa: AWSPGQGRTEAF

abundance: -
v_gene: TRBV5-6
len: 14
j_gene: TRBJ2-5
CDR3aa: ASSSDRDGIQETQY

abundance: -
v_gene: TRBV14
len: 13
j_gene: TRBJ2-7
CDR3aa: ASSGGGFLSYEQY

abundance: -
v_gene: TRBV4-3
len: 15
j_gene: TRBJ1-6
CDR3aa: ASSQDTGGSYNSPLH

abundance: once
v_gene: TRBV27
len: 13
j_gene: TRBJ1-1
CDR3aa: ASSSPLQGNTEAF

abundance: once
v_gene: TRBV19
len: 9
j_gene: TRBJ2-1
CDR3aa: ASSIALEQF

abundance: -
v_gene: TRBV15
len: 14
j_gene: TRBJ1-1
CDR3aa: ATSRAGEGPNAEAF

abundance: -
v_gene: TRBV5-1
len: 11
j_gene: TRBJ1-5
CDR3aa: ASSLEVNQPQH

abundance: once
v_gene: TRBV6-5
len: 10
j_gene: TRBJ2-7
CDR3aa: ASSYAIYEQY

abundance: few
v_gene: TRBV7-9
len: 12
j_gene: TRBJ1-1
CDR3aa: ASSPGQSNTEAF

abundance: -
v_gene: TRBV11-2
len: 12
j_gene: TRBJ1-3
CDR3aa: ASSLGTSGNTIY

abundance: -
v_gene: TRBV30
len: 11
j_gene: TRBJ2-7
CDR3aa: AWSLRGWDEQY

abundance: -
v_gene: TRBV7-2
len: 11
j_gene: TRBJ1-1
CDR3aa: ASSLTENTEAF

abundance: -
v_gene: TRBV30
len: 15
j_gene: TRBJ2-7
CDR3aa: AWSGTSGTVYSYEQY

abundance: -
v_gene: TRBV6-6
len: 12
j_gene: TRBJ2-3
CDR3aa: ASKTGGGADTQY

abundance: -
v_gene: TRBV29-1
len: 9
j_gene: TRBJ2-1
CDR3aa: SAEWGNEQF

abundance: -
v_gene: TRBV7-6
len: 13
j_gene: TRBJ1-2
CDR3aa: ASSLAPGGAAGYT

abundance: -
v_gene: TRBV7-8
len: 9
j_gene: TRBJ2-1
CDR3aa: ASSLGNEQF

abundance: few
v_gene: TRBV30
len: 11
j_gene: TRBJ2-2
CDR3aa: AWFTGGTGELF

abundance: -
v_gene: TRBV6-4
len: 13
j_gene: TRBJ2-3
CDR3aa: ASSAGRGDTDTQY

abundance: once
v_gene: TRBV9
len: 14
j_gene: TRBJ1-3
CDR3aa: ASSVVSGVSGNTIY

abundance: -
v_gene: TRBV5-1
len: 11
j_gene: TRBJ1-5
CDR3aa: ASSLMGNQPQH

abundance: -
v_gene: TRBV18
len: 12
j_gene: TRBJ2-2
CDR3aa: ASSLAGPTGELF

abundance: few
v_gene: TRBV15
len: 12
j_gene: TRBJ2-1
CDR3aa: ATRRRAGVGEQF

abundance: -
v_gene: TRBV11-2
len: 14
j_gene: TRBJ2-7
CDR3aa: ASSLVFRGNSYEQY

abundance: -
v_gene: TRBV7-8
len: 14
j_gene: TRBJ2-2
CDR3aa: ASSQPGQVWTGELF

abundance: -
v_gene: TRBV29-1
len: 12
j_gene: TRBJ2-1
CDR3aa: SVGRGSSYNEQF

abundance: -
v_gene: TRBV27
len: 11
j_gene: TRBJ1-1
CDR3aa: ASQRGENTEAF

abundance: -
v_gene: TRBV19
len: 11
j_gene: TRBJ1-5
CDR3aa: ASSSDGYQPQH

abundance: few
v_gene: TRBV9
len: 11
j_gene: TRBJ2-1
CDR3aa: ASSLGLFDEQF

abundance: -
v_gene: TRBV10-3
len: 13
j_gene: TRBJ2-1
CDR3aa: AISPGTGTTMRQF

abundance: few
v_gene: TRBV7-9
len: 11
j_gene: TRBJ1-4
CDR3aa: ASTAPSDVELF

abundance: -
v_gene: TRBV30
len: 10
j_gene: TRBJ2-7
CDR3aa: ACRDRAYEQY

abundance: -
v_gene: TRBV7-2
len: 12
j_gene: TRBJ2-7
CDR3aa: ASSLLGGADEQY

abundance: once
v_gene: TRBV19
len: 15
j_gene: TRBJ2-1
CDR3aa: ASSIPPGGPFYNEQF

abundance: -
v_gene: TRBV7-6
len: 16
j_gene: TRBJ1-1
CDR3aa: ASSLSHFSGGLNTEAF

abundance: -
v_gene: TRBV5-6
len: 12
j_gene: TRBJ2-4
CDR3aa: ASSTSTAGNIQY

abundance: -
v_gene: TRBV9
len: 12
j_gene: TRBJ1-2
CDR3aa: ASSVVTGEGGYT

abundance: -
v_gene: TRBV11-3
len: 13
j_gene: TRBJ2-1
CDR3aa: ASSQGDFSYNEQF

abundance: few
v_gene: TRBV6-4
len: 10
j_gene: TRBJ1-1
CDR3aa: ASRGGTPEAF

abundance: -
v_gene: TRBV27
len: 12
j_gene: TRBJ2-7
CDR3aa: ASSLHAGTYEQY

abundance: -
v_gene: TRBV7-2
len: 14
j_gene: TRBJ2-1
CDR3aa: ASSYWRGTAYNEQF

abundance: -
v_gene: TRBV15
len: 14
j_gene: TRBJ1-1
CDR3aa: ATSRDAGTLNTEAF

abundance: -
v_gene: TRBV19
len: 14
j_gene: TRBJ1-4
CDR3aa: ASSIDLFTGKEKLF

abundance: -
v_gene: TRBV4-1
len: 12
j_gene: TRBJ2-7
CDR3aa: ASSQGGTSYEQY

abundance: once
v_gene: TRBV7-9
len: 15
j_gene: -
CDR3aa: ASSSSVDREDTYEQY

abundance: few
v_gene: TRBV6-5
len: 9
j_gene: TRBJ2-2
CDR3aa: ASEVGGELF

abundance: -
v_gene: TRBV19
len: 13
j_gene: TRBJ1-2
CDR3aa: ASSIPPGMDYGYT

abundance: -
v_gene: TRBV7-9
len: 15
j_gene: TRBJ2-5
CDR3aa: ASSFRLTPLYQETQY

abundance: -
v_gene: TRBV5-1
len: 12
j_gene: TRBJ2-7
CDR3aa: ASSWTSGGLEQY